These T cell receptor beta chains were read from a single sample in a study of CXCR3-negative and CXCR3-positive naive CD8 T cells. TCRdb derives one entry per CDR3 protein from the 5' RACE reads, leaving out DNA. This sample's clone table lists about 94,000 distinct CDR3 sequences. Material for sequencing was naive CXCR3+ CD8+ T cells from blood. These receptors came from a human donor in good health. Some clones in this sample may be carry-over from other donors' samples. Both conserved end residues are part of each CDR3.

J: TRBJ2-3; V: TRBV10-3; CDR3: CAISVDLTDTQYF
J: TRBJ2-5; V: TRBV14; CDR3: CASSQDRVGETQYF
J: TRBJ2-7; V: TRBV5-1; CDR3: CASSPTKDRISYEQYF
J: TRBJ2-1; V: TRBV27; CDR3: CASSLSLAGVSEQFF
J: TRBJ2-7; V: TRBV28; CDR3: CASSLSWGSSYEQYF
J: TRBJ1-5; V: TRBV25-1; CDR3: CASSELAGPQPQHF
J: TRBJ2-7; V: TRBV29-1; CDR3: CSVEAGAYEQYF
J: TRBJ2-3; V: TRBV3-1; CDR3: CASSQGTREDTQYF
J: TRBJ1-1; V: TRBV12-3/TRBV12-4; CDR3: CASTSSWGTEAFF
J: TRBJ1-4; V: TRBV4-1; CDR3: CASSQAIGGEKLFF
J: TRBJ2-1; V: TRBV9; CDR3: CASSVSGLAYNEQFF
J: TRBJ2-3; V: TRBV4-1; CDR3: CASSQVLAGTQYF
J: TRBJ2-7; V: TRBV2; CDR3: CASSRDRGLKDDEQYF
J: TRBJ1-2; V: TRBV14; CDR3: CASSPLIGHGYTF
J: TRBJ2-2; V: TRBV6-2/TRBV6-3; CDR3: CASSYAGGRSTGELFF
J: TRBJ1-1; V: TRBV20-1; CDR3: CSAMRGLNTEAFF
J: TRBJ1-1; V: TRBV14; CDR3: CASSQDDRLNTEAFF
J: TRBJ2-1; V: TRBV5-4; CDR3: CASSLNRQSYEQFF
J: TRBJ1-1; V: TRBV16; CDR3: CASSPIRGEEAFF
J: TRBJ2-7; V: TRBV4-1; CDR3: CASSQILAGSYEQYF
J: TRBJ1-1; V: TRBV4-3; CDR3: CASSQAGNTEAFF
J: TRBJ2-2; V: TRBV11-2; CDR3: CASSLGPYAGELFF
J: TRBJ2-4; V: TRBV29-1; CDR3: CSVSGQRDRIQYF
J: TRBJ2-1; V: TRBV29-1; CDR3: CSVVWAPMVHEQFF
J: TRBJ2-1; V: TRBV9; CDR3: CASSGGGLGAYNEQFF
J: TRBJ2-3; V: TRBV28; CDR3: CASSGEQDSITDTQYF
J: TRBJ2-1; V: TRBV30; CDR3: CAWSDPSQGDEQFF
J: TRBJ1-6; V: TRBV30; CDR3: CAWTGVWGVRNSPLRF
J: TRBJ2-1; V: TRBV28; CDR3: CASSLSGPLYNEQFF
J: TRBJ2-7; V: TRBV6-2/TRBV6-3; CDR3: CASSPGLDIHEQYF
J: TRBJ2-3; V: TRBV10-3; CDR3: CASRPSGGTDTQYF
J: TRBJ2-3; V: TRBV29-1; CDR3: CSADRGTSTDTQYF
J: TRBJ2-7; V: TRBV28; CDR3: CASTSPLWGLHEQYF